Below are 25 T cell receptor beta chains sequenced from a single sample in a study of blood T cell repertoires in COVID-19. The data were produced by immunoSEQ multiplex PCR, yet TCRdb's version contains in-frame clones alone and is incomplete. The sample lists around 33,000 clones, roughly 80% occurring once. The sample consisted of peripheral blood. The receptors were sampled from a man aged 80 or over with active or convalescent COVID-19.

This clone was found a few times. The gene calls are TRBV5-1 and TRBJ2-7; D is possibly TRBD2 (6 bases). The CDR3 contains 15 residues. Germline lookup yields CDR1 SGHRS and CDR2 YFSETQ. V was clipped by 3 bases and J by 3 bases, with 16 bases between them. DNA for the CDR3: TGCGCCAGCAGCTGGGGGGACGGAAGAATCTACGAGCAGTACTTC. Translation: CASSWGDGRIYEQYF.

The gene calls are TRBV7-6 and TRBJ2-5; D is possibly TRBD2 (5 bases). Germline lookup yields CDR1 SGHVS and CDR2 FNYEAQ. The CDR3 has 14 amino acids. The ends were cut back, 4 bases at V and 1 base at J, with 10 bases in the middle. DNA for the CDR3: TGTGCCAGCAGCTCTATTAGCGTCCAAGAGACCCAGTACTTC. Translation gives CASSSISVQETQYF.

The chain couples TRBV5-4 to TRBJ2-3; TRBD2 aligns across 12 bases. The length of the CDR3 is 16 residues. Germline V lookup: CDR1 SGHNT, CDR2 YYREEE (reference sequence). Trimming removed 4 bases from V and 3 bases from J; junction bases left unmatched: 6. The CDR3 region is CASSLGLAGGTDTQYF. The CDR3 coding sequence is TGTGCCAGCAGCCTCGGGCTAGCGGGAGGGACAGATACGCAGTATTTT.

The chain links TRBV12-3 or TRBV12-4 to TRBJ2-5; tentative D call: TRBD2 (5 bases). Trimming removed 1 base from V and 2 bases from J, with 5 bases in between. The CDR3 has 13 residues. The CDR3 loop reads CASSLGGQETQYF. The CDR3 bases are TGTGCCAGCAGTTTAGGAGGGCAAGAGACCCAGTACTTC.

This sequence joins TRBV7-9 and TRBJ1-1; the D gene is possibly TRBD1 (5 bases). Trimming shortened V by 0 bases and J by 4 bases, and 12 bases separated the two germline ends. Germline CDR1 reads SEHNR; CDR2 reads FQNEAQ (reference sequence). The CDR3 extends over 15 amino acids. CDR3 DNA: TGTGCCAGCAGCTTAGCGATGGGGGGGTCCACTGAAGCTTTCTTT. It yields the protein CASSLAMGGSTEAFF.

CDR3 protein: CASSISTLMNTGELFF. DNA for the CDR3: TGTGCCAGTAGTATATCTACTTTAATGAACACCGGGGAGCTGTTTTTT. The V and J genes are TRBV19 and TRBJ2-2; D is ambiguous. Per the germline V gene, CDR1 is LNHDA and CDR2 is SQIVND (reference sequence). The CDR3 has 16 residues. With 2 bases removed from V and 1 base from J, the gap between germline ends came to 11 bases.

This chain connects TRBV30 to TRBJ1-6; D gene ambiguous. Germline CDR1 reads GTSNPN; CDR2 reads SVGIG (reference sequence). The CDR3 is 12 amino acids. With 2 bases removed from V and 13 bases from J, the gap between germline ends came to 12 bases. The CDR3 reads CAWSMRAEPLHF. The CDR3 coding sequence is TGTGCCTGGAGTATGAGGGCTGAGCCCCTCCACTTT.

The genes are TRBV6-6 and TRBJ2-1, with D maybe TRBD2 (5 bases). The ends were cut back, 5 bases at V and 0 bases at J, with 17 bases in the middle. There are 17 residues in the CDR3. Germline lookup yields CDR1 MNHNY and CDR2 SVGAGI (reference sequence). CDR3 nucleotides: TGTGCCAGCAGTCCCCGGGGTAGCCGATTCTCCTACAATGAGCAGTTCTTC. As protein: CASSPRGSRFSYNEQFF.

This clone was counted once. V and J are TRBV3-1 (or the pseudogene TRBV3-2) and TRBJ2-3; 12 nucleotides agree with TRBD2. This CDR3 is built from 18 residues. With 0 bases clipped from V and 3 bases from J, the junction kept 7 bases outside the gene matches. Germline CDR1 is LGHDT and CDR2 is YNNKEL (reference sequence). The CDR3 loop reads CASSQDYIGTSGTDTQYF. CDR3 DNA: TGTGCCAGCAGCCAAGATTATATCGGGACTAGCGGGACAGATACGCAGTATTTT.

The rearrangement uses TRBV28 and TRBJ1-5; the match to TRBD1 covers 10 bases. The CDR3 runs 19 residues. The V gene end was trimmed by 0 bases and the J gene end by 5 bases; junction bases not matched to a gene: 13. Germline V CDR1 and CDR2: MDHEN, SYDVKM. The CDR3 bases are TGTGCCAGCAGTTTATGGGTGACAGGGGGCGAAAATAACCATCAGCCCCAGCATTTT. This translates into CASSLWVTGGENNHQPQHF.

This clone was seen once. V gene TRBV11-2 combines with J gene TRBJ1-6, with D uncertain. V gave up 2 bases and J gave up 0 bases, with 14 bases separating them. CDR1 SGHAT and CDR2 FQNNGV come from the germline V gene. There are 18 residues in the CDR3. DNA of the CDR3: TGTGCCAGCAGCTTATTCGGGCGGGAGGGCTCCTATAATTCACCCCTCCACTTT. It specifies CASSLFGREGSYNSPLHF.

The CDR3 reads CASSESGLNEQFF. In DNA form, the CDR3 reads TGCGCCAGCAGTGAGTCAGGACTAAATGAGCAGTTCTTC. The chain uses TRBV10-2 and TRBJ2-1; maybe TRBD2 (6 bases). Deletions cut 0 bases from V and 7 bases from J, with 7 bases between. Germline V gives CDR1 WSHSY, CDR2 SAAADI. This CDR3 comprises 13 residues.

This clone has more than one count but fewer than ten. The rearrangement joins TRBV6-2 or TRBV6-3 to TRBJ1-3; perhaps TRBD1 as D (6 bases). The V gene's germline CDR1 is MNHEY and CDR2 SVGEGT. The CDR3 is made up of 21 amino acids. The V end was cut by 0 bases, the J end by 3 bases, with 27 bases between. The CDR3 region is CASSYSSMNYRAGRRGNTIYF. DNA of the CDR3: TGTGCCAGCAGTTACTCGAGCATGAATTACAGGGCCGGCCGCCGTGGAAACACCATATATTTT.

The sample holds one count of this clone. V usage is TRBV10-1 and J usage is TRBJ1-6; 10 bases are shared with TRBD1. Germline V gene lookup returns CDR1 WNHNN and CDR2 SYGVQD (reference sequence). Trimming cost V 3 bases and J 9 bases; bases outside gene matches: 11. The CDR3 sequence is 17 residues long. CDR3 loop: CASSEKRPGQGSSPLHF. The CDR3 DNA reads TGCGCCAGCAGTGAAAAAAGACCGGGACAGGGGTCTTCACCCCTCCACTTT.

This clone was seen a few times. The chain is built from TRBV6-2 or TRBV6-3 and TRBJ2-7; TRBD2 aligns across 12 bases. There are 15 residues in the CDR3. V lost 5 bases, J lost 1 base, and 3 bases stayed unmatched. Germline CDR1 reads MNHEY; CDR2 reads SVGEGT. This CDR3 is CASSRLAGASYEQYF. CDR3 sequence (DNA): TGTGCCAGCAGTCGACTAGCGGGAGCGTCCTACGAGCAGTACTTC.

This clone appeared a single time. The chain carries TRBV7-9 and TRBJ1-2; D ambiguous. V shed 1 base and J shed 4 bases, with 7 bases lying between them. The V gene's germline CDR1 is SEHNR and CDR2 FQNEAQ (reference sequence). The CDR3 length is 13 residues. The CDR3 DNA sequence: TGTGCCAGCAGCTTAGTGGCGGCCTATGGCTACACCTTC. Its translation: CASSLVAAYGYTF. The full variable domain, with the rest looked up from reference TRBV7-9 and TRBJ1-2, is DTGVSQNPRHKITKRGQNVTFRCDPISEHNRLYWYRQTLGQGPEFLTYFQNEAQLEKSRLLSDRFSAERPKGSFSTLEIQRTEQGDSAMYLCASSLVAAYGYTFGSGTRLTVV.

The chain has TRBV11-2 and TRBJ2-7, with D tentatively TRBD2 (6 bases). Per germline, CDR1 SGHAT and CDR2 FQNNGV. The CDR3 contains 16 residues. The V gene lost 0 bases and the J gene lost 3 bases, with 15 bases spanning the gap. For the CDR3, the DNA is TGTGCCAGCAGCTTAGATCTTGGAGGGGCCATCTACGAGCAGTACTTC. This encodes CASSLDLGGAIYEQYF. The full variable domain, completed using reference TRBV11-2 and TRBJ2-7, is EAGVAQSPRYKIIEKRQSVAFWCNPISGHATLYWYQQILGQGPKLLIQFQNNGVVDDSQLPKDRFSAERLKGVDSTLKIQPAKLEDSAVYLCASSLDLGGAIYEQYFGPGTRLTVT.

The chain recombines TRBV5-1 with TRBJ2-3, with D perhaps matching TRBD2 (5 bases). V shed 0 bases and J shed 4 bases, with 18 bases lying between them. In germline, CDR1 is SGHRS, CDR2 YFSETQ. The CDR3 covers 17 residues. CDR3 amino acids: CASSLGGNPGGADTQYF. CDR3 sequence (DNA): TGCGCCAGCAGCTTGGGGGGTAACCCTGGAGGAGCAGATACGCAGTATTTT.

This clone appeared a few times. The genes are TRBV4-1 and TRBJ2-7; 9 bases map to TRBD2. In germline, CDR1 is MGHRA, CDR2 YSYEKL. The CDR3 is made up of 18 amino acids. The junction had 12 bases not matched to a gene; V was cut back by 1 base and J by 2 bases. The CDR3 region has the DNA TGCGCCAGCAGCCAAGGGGATAGCGGGAGTGCGGGGGCCTACGAGCAGTACTTC. Its translation: CASSQGDSGSAGAYEQYF.

The chain recombines TRBV28 with TRBJ1-6; a possible D gene is TRBD1 (6 bases). Germline V gene lookup returns CDR1 MDHEN and CDR2 SYDVKM. This CDR3 region has 14 residues. With 3 bases removed from V and 9 bases from J, the gap between germline ends came to 12 bases. In DNA, the CDR3 is TGTGCCAGCAGTTTTAGGACAGAGGCTTCACCCCTCCACTTT. Its protein is CASSFRTEASPLHF.

The chain has TRBV6-1 and TRBJ1-5, with unresolved D. V lost 7 bases to trimming and J lost 2 bases, with 12 bases between them. The germline V gene has CDR1 MNHNS and CDR2 SASEGT. The CDR3 is 14 residues long. CDR3 loop: CASNGGLGNQPQHF. CDR3 DNA sequence: TGTGCCAGCAACGGAGGTTTGGGCAATCAGCCCCAGCATTTT.

V usage is TRBV7-2 and J usage is TRBJ2-1, with 11 bases identical to TRBD2. The germline CDR1 and CDR2 sequences are SGHTA and FQGNSA. The ends lost 4 bases at V and 5 bases at J; junction bases unmatched: 16. The CDR3 extends over 19 amino acids. The CDR3 spells CASSSDRVIAGGIDNEQFF. The CDR3 bases are TGTGCCAGCAGCTCCGACAGGGTAATAGCGGGAGGGATAGACAATGAGCAGTTCTTC.

The chain is built from TRBV25-1 and TRBJ1-4; possible D gene TRBD1, 6 bases. The CDR3 is made up of 16 amino acids. V lost 2 bases, J lost 6 bases, and 16 bases lay in between. From germline, CDR1 is MGHDK and CDR2 SYGVNS. CDR3: CASSERLGRGDEKLFF. As DNA, the CDR3 is TGTGCCAGCAGTGAACGTCTGGGCAGGGGTGATGAAAAACTGTTTTTT.

J is TRBJ2-3 and V is TRBV7-9; D is ambiguous. There are 15 residues in the CDR3. Germline CDR1 reads SEHNR; CDR2 reads FQNEAQ (reference sequence). V shed 1 base and J shed 1 base, with 9 bases lying between them. The CDR3: CASSLGVGRTDTQYF. The DNA of the CDR3 is TGTGCCAGCAGCTTAGGAGTGGGCCGCACAGATACGCAGTATTTT.

The V call is TRBV28, the J call TRBJ2-1; 10 bases fit TRBD2. Germline assignment: CDR1 MDHEN and CDR2 SYDVKM. The CDR3 runs to 16 residues. J gave up 2 bases and V 5 bases, and 6 bases lay outside the gene matches. The CDR3 region is CASSTASGRPYNEQFF. The DNA for the CDR3 is TGTGCCAGCAGTACCGCTAGCGGGAGACCCTACAATGAGCAGTTCTTC.